This entry lists 31 T cell receptor beta chains sequenced from one sample in a study of PD-1 blockade in classical Hodgkin lymphoma. Time point noted: cycle 4 day 1 (C4D1), after more than 5 weeks of nivolumab. With no exception, relapse followed autologous stem cell transplantation in all patients, and brentuximab vedotin exposure varied. Some clones are missing from TCRdb's copy, which holds only in-frame ones; the method was immunoSEQ multiplex PCR. The sample shows roughly 64,000 clones, 90% to 95% of them seen only once. Here the sequenced sample was peripheral blood mononuclear cells (PBMCs), taken before the fourth cycle of nivolumab. The receptor set was obtained from a human donor with classical Hodgkin lymphoma.

The table lists this clone with a few counts. The J gene is TRBJ1-2, the V gene TRBV2; D gene uncertain. Germline CDR1 reads SNHLY; CDR2 reads FYNNEI. The CDR3 runs to 14 residues. V was trimmed by 6 bases and J by 5 bases, leaving 16 bases between them. The CDR3 loop reads CASSLGVASYGYTF. The CDR3 nucleotides read TGTGCCAGCAGCCTCGGGGTAGCCTCTTATGGCTACACCTTC.

A few counts support this clone. The chain has TRBV18 and TRBJ1-5; the D is unclear. V gave up 1 base and J gave up 0 bases, with 4 bases separating them. CDR1 is KGHSH and CDR2 is LQKENI in the germline V gene. CDR3 length equals 14 residues. The CDR3 loop reads CASSPQSSNQPQHF. For the CDR3, the DNA is TGTGCCAGCTCACCACAAAGTAGCAATCAGCCCCAGCATTTT.

The V gene is TRBV5-1, the J gene TRBJ1-5; D is undetermined. V shed 3 bases and J shed 2 bases, with 6 bases lying between them. The CDR3 runs to 13 residues. Germline loops: CDR1 SGHRS, CDR2 YFSETQ. The CDR3 nucleotides read TGCGCCAGCAGCTGGGAGGGCAATCAGCCCCAGCATTTT. It translates to CASSWEGNQPQHF.

The chain uses TRBV6-1 and TRBJ1-5, with D perhaps matching TRBD1 (6 bases). The CDR3 is 15 amino acids. Germline V gives CDR1 MNHNS, CDR2 SASEGT. The germline V and J ends were trimmed by 0 bases and 9 bases, with 15 bases remaining between them. The CDR3 nucleotides are TGTGCCAGCAGTGAAGCGTCGGGGGCTACAGGGCCCCAGCATTTT. Translated, it gives CASSEASGATGPQHF.

The rearrangement joins TRBV28 to TRBJ1-2; tentatively, D is TRBD1 (6 bases). This CDR3 has 15 residues. Per germline, CDR1 MDHEN and CDR2 SYDVKM. The V end lost 7 bases, the J end lost 3 bases, and 18 bases lay between the germline ends. The CDR3 sequence is CASTRWGAEDYGYTF. Here the CDR3 DNA reads TGTGCCAGCACCCGGTGGGGGGCCGAGGACTATGGCTACACCTTC.

V gene TRBV6-6 combines with J gene TRBJ1-1; no definite D call. V lost 0 bases and J 1 base, leaving 9 bases between the germline ends. The V gene's germline CDR1 is MNHNY and CDR2 SVGAGI (reference sequence). This CDR3 spans 15 amino acids. The CDR3 DNA follows: TGTGCCAGCAGTTACTCCGGATGGGGGAACACTGAAGCTTTCTTT. Residues: CASSYSGWGNTEAFF.

V usage is TRBV11-2 and J usage is TRBJ2-2; 7 nucleotides agree with TRBD1. The CDR3 has 16 residues. V was clipped by 1 base and J by 0 bases; unmatched bases: 2. CDR1 and CDR2 (germline): SGHAT, FQNNGV. The CDR3 nucleotides read TGTGCCAGCAGCTTAGGGGGACAGACGAACACCGGGGAGCTGTTTTTT. Protein sequence: CASSLGGQTNTGELFF.

As concerns this clone: Relative to the germline gene, one junction end is altered; a read error may explain this. The chain carries TRBV2 and TRBJ1-4; D remains ambiguous. CDR1 SNHLY and CDR2 FYNNEI come from the germline V gene. The CDR3 consists of 11 residues. CDR3: CASRFYENLFF. The CDR3 DNA reads TGTGCCAGCAGATTCTATGAAAACCTGTTTTTT. The variable domain in full, completed from reference TRBV2 and TRBJ1-4, reads EPEVTQTPSHQVTQMGQEVILRCVPISNHLYFYWYRQILGQKVEFLVSFYNNEISEKSEIFDDQFSVERPDGSNFTLKIRSTKLEDSAMYFCASRFYENLFFGSGTQLSVL.

This clone has a handful of counts. The chain carries TRBV6-5 and TRBJ1-1; D may be TRBD1 (5 bases). V was clipped by 6 bases and J by 2 bases, with 10 bases between them. The CDR3 sequence is 13 residues long. Germline CDR1 and CDR2: MNHEY and SVGAGI. In DNA, the CDR3 is TGTGCCAGCAGGAATCAGGGAAACACTGAAGCTTTCTTT. This codes for CASRNQGNTEAFF.

This rearrangement joins TRBV7-9 to TRBJ2-3; D gene unclear. Germline-derived CDR1 and CDR2 are SEHNR and FQNEAQ (reference sequence). The CDR3 totals 15 residues. With 1 base removed from V and 2 bases from J, the gap between germline ends came to 10 bases. CDR3 in amino acids: CASSLEAASTDTQYF. The CDR3 DNA reads TGTGCCAGCAGCTTAGAGGCAGCTTCCACAGATACGCAGTATTTT.

This clone has only one observation. CDR3 amino acids: CASSWSGVNTEAFF. Here the CDR3 DNA reads TGTGCCAGCAGCTGGTCCGGTGTGAACACTGAAGCTTTCTTT. The V and J genes are TRBV5-5 and TRBJ1-1, with D unclear. Germline values: CDR1 SGHKS, CDR2 YYEKEE (reference sequence). V was trimmed by 3 bases and J by 0 bases, leaving 9 bases between them. The CDR3 contains 14 residues.

The rearrangement joins TRBV5-5 to TRBJ2-5; D remains unclear. Germline assignment: CDR1 SGHKS and CDR2 YYEKEE (reference sequence). V was clipped by 6 bases and J by 1 base, with 7 bases between them. The CDR3 totals 12 residues. The CDR3 sequence: CASTPGQETQYF. The CDR3 coding sequence is TGTGCCAGCACCCCAGGCCAAGAGACCCAGTACTTC.

V gene TRBV6-5 combines with J gene TRBJ1-4, with unresolved D. Trimming removed 9 bases at V and 8 bases at J, with 7 bases between. There are 10 residues in the CDR3. Germline V gene sequence: CDR1 MNHEY, CDR2 SVGAGI. In nucleotides, the CDR3 is TGTGCCAGTGGTCGGGAAAAACTGTTTTTT. Translated, it gives CASGREKLFF.

The chain uses TRBV2 and TRBJ2-1; 7 nucleotides align to TRBD1. CDR3 length: 17 amino acids. Losses at the gene ends were 1 base for V and 7 bases for J; bases not matched to a gene: 13. In germline, CDR1 is SNHLY, CDR2 FYNNEI. The CDR3 coding sequence is TGTGCCAGCAGTGAAGTCGGGGTCCGGGACAGAATGAATGAGCAGTTCTTC. Translating it yields CASSEVGVRDRMNEQFF. The whole variable domain, remainder taken from reference TRBV2 and TRBJ2-1, is EPEVTQTPSHQVTQMGQEVILRCVPISNHLYFYWYRQILGQKVEFLVSFYNNEISEKSEIFDDQFSVERPDGSNFTLKIRSTKLEDSAMYFCASSEVGVRDRMNEQFFGPGTRLTVL.

The rearrangement uses TRBV7-6 and TRBJ2-7, with D possibly called TRBD1 or TRBD2 (6 bases each). V was pared by 5 bases and J by 7 bases, with 18 bases between. The CDR3 sequence is 14 residues long. Per germline, CDR1 SGHVS and CDR2 FNYEAQ. Here the CDR3 DNA reads TGTGCCAGCAGCCTCGTGGAGGGGGACTTTGAGCAGTACTTC. It encodes CASSLVEGDFEQYF.

The rearrangement joins TRBV7-9 to TRBJ2-3; tentatively, D is TRBD1 or TRBD2 (5 bases each). The CDR3 has 14 amino acids. V lost 5 bases and J 2 bases, leaving 11 bases between the germline ends. From germline, CDR1 is SEHNR and CDR2 FQNEAQ (reference sequence). The CDR3 DNA follows: TGTGCCAGCAGCCTACTAGGGGCCACAGATACGCAGTATTTT. Translating gives CASSLLGATDTQYF.

DNA for the CDR3: TGTGCCATCAGACAGGGGGCCTATAATTCACCCCTCCACTTT. Translated: CAIRQGAYNSPLHF. The chain is built from TRBV28 and TRBJ1-6; 9 bases fit TRBD1. Trimming removed 10 bases from V and 2 bases from J; junction bases left unmatched: 3. There are 14 residues in the CDR3. The germline CDR1 and CDR2 sequences are MDHEN and SYDVKM.

V and J are TRBV4-1 and TRBJ2-3; 10 bases agree with TRBD2. Germline V CDR1 and CDR2: MGHRA, YSYEKL. Unmatched junction bases numbered 9, after V lost 3 bases and J lost 3 bases. This CDR3 contains 17 residues. CDR3 coding DNA: TGCGCCAGCAGCCAGGAAGATACGGGACTAGCGACAGATACGCAGTATTTT. As protein: CASSQEDTGLATDTQYF.

This clone was found once. This chain links TRBV10-1 with TRBJ2-4; weak D call: TRBD1 (6 bases). This CDR3 spans 14 amino acids. V lost 7 bases to trimming and J lost 7 bases, with 17 bases between them. Germline CDR1 is WNHNN and CDR2 is SYGVQD (reference sequence). For the CDR3, the DNA is TGCGCCAGCACCGGCGTCAGGGGCATGAACATTCAGTACTTC. It translates to CASTGVRGMNIQYF.

The chain uses TRBV5-1 and TRBJ2-2; D is possibly TRBD1 (5 bases). Germline CDR1 and CDR2: SGHRS and YFSETQ. V was pared by 4 bases and J by 5 bases, with 9 bases between. This CDR3 comprises 13 residues. The DNA of the CDR3 is TGCGCCAGCAGCAAAGGGGTGACCGGGGAGCTGTTTTTT. It translates to CASSKGVTGELFF.

This chain connects TRBV6-5 to TRBJ1-1; tentative D call: TRBD1 (6 bases). The germline V and J ends were trimmed by 5 bases and 11 bases, with 15 bases remaining between them. The CDR3 runs to 12 residues. CDR1 is MNHEY, CDR2 SVGAGI, per germline. CDR3 coding DNA: TGTGCCAGCAGTCCTGGGACATCGAGGGCTTTCTTT. Its translation: CASSPGTSRAFF.

The chain links TRBV27 to TRBJ2-2; D gene unclear. The CDR3 has 14 residues. V was clipped by 5 bases and J by 0 bases, with 7 bases between them. The germline CDR1 and CDR2 sequences are MNHEY and SMNVEV (reference sequence). CDR3 coding DNA: TGTGCCAGCAGTCCGGGCCCGAACACCGGGGAGCTGTTTTTT. It yields the protein CASSPGPNTGELFF.

The CDR3 nucleotides read TGTGCCAGCAGCCAAGGCCTCTACGAGCAGTACTTC. Translation: CASSQGLYEQYF. V and J are TRBV14 and TRBJ2-7; no clear D. Trimming cost V 1 base and J 3 bases, with 4 bases left between them. The germline gives CDR1 SGHDN, CDR2 FVKESK. The CDR3 length is 12 residues.

This chain links TRBV30 with TRBJ2-1; D possibly corresponds to TRBD1 (6 bases). V was shortened by 6 bases and J by 0 bases, with 18 bases between the two germline ends. The CDR3 totals 16 residues. Per the germline V gene, CDR1 is GTSNPN and CDR2 is SVGIG (reference sequence). This CDR3 reads CACVQGGFFSYNEQFF. CDR3 sequence (DNA): TGTGCCTGTGTACAGGGCGGGTTTTTCTCCTACAATGAGCAGTTCTTC.

The V call is TRBV6-5, the J call TRBJ1-6, with 9 bases lining up with TRBD1. CDR1 is MNHEY, CDR2 SVGAGI, per germline. V lost 2 bases, J lost 6 bases, and 5 bases stayed unmatched. The CDR3 runs 16 residues. CDR3 DNA: TGTGCCAGCAGTTACATTCACAGGGGGCTTAATTCACCCCTCCACTTT. It yields the protein CASSYIHRGLNSPLHF.

The V and J genes are TRBV28 and TRBJ1-5, with D hard to call. V was trimmed by 6 bases and J by 0 bases, leaving 9 bases between them. Germline assignment: CDR1 MDHEN and CDR2 SYDVKM. The CDR3 consists of 14 residues. CDR3 DNA sequence: TGTGCCAGCAGGGTATTACATAGCAATCAGCCCCAGCATTTT. The encoded protein is CASRVLHSNQPQHF.

This sequence joins TRBV4-1 and TRBJ1-5, with D hard to call. The CDR3 loop spans 17 amino acids. Germline V gene sequence: CDR1 MGHRA, CDR2 YSYEKL. The V gene lost 2 bases and the J gene lost 2 bases, with 16 bases spanning the gap. CDR3 coding DNA: TGCGCCAGCAGCCAACGTCTTGTAGACGGGGGCAATCAGCCCCAGCATTTT. Its protein is CASSQRLVDGGNQPQHF.

The gene calls are TRBV5-6 and TRBJ2-3; D uncertain. The CDR3 length is 14 residues. Germline V gene lookup returns CDR1 SGHDT and CDR2 YYEEEE. Trimming took 4 bases from V and 3 from J, leaving 12 bases between them. The CDR3 loop is CASSLMTQTDTQYF. In DNA, the CDR3 is TGTGCCAGCAGCCTTATGACCCAAACAGATACGCAGTATTTT.

Regarding this clone: Compared with germline, one end of the junction differs, possibly owing to a read error. The rearrangement links TRBV7-7 to TRBJ2-3; 8 bases fit TRBD2. The V gene's germline CDR1 is SSHAT and CDR2 FNYEAQ (reference sequence). This CDR3 contains 14 residues. The DNA for the CDR3 is TGTGCTAGCAGCTCCGGACTAGCAGCAGATACGCAGTATTTT. Amino acids: CASSSGLAADTQYF.

The chain has TRBV7-2 and TRBJ2-3; TRBD2 aligns across 13 bases. There are 16 residues in the CDR3. With 5 bases clipped from V and 1 base from J, the junction kept 3 bases outside the gene matches. Germline values: CDR1 SGHTA, CDR2 FQGNSA. CDR3 bases: TGTGCCAGCAGCCAACTAGCGGGGGGGCGCACAGATACGCAGTATTTT. Translation gives CASSQLAGGRTDTQYF.

V usage is TRBV19 and J usage is TRBJ2-2; D call uncertain. Looked up from germline, CDR1 is LNHDA and CDR2 is SQIVND (reference sequence). V gave up 3 bases and J gave up 3 bases, with 11 bases separating them. The CDR3 consists of 15 residues. The CDR3 DNA follows: TGTGCCAGTAGTATTGGGGTCAGTGACACCGGGGAGCTGTTTTTT. It is translated as CASSIGVSDTGELFF.